The 25 T cell receptor beta chains in this list originate from one sample, sequenced in a study of T cell responses to AZD1222 COVID-19 vaccine. Profiled with immunoSEQ multiplex PCR; TCRdb holds only in-frame clones, not every one. Of tens of thousands of clones in the sample, around 85% are singletons; the top ten hold more than 13%. The material was peripheral blood, obtained on day 0 of AZD1222 vaccination. These TCRs come from an adult in good health.

The chain employs TRBV5-8 and TRBJ2-1; D possibly corresponds to TRBD2 (5 bases). CDR1 and CDR2 from the germline V gene are SGHTS and YDEGEE. V lost 0 bases and J lost 2, with 9 bases in between. This CDR3 region has 15 residues. The CDR3 loop is CASSLDPGTYNEQFF. The CDR3 region has the DNA TGTGCCAGCAGCTTGGATCCGGGAACCTACAATGAGCAGTTCTTC.

This clone was seen a handful of times. The J gene is TRBJ1-1, the V gene TRBV7-2; D is unresolved. The V gene's germline CDR1 is SGHTA and CDR2 FQGNSA. V was clipped by 1 base and J by 2 bases, with 8 bases between them. The CDR3 runs to 14 residues. The CDR3 sequence: CASSLGQRNTEAFF. The CDR3 region has the DNA TGTGCCAGCAGCTTAGGTCAAAGAAACACTGAAGCTTTCTTT. Looking up the rest from reference TRBV7-2 and TRBJ1-1 gives the full variable domain: GAGVSQSPSNKVTEKGKDVELRCDPISGHTALYWYRQSLGQGLEFLIYFQGNSAPDKSGLPSDRFSAERTGGSVSTLTIQRTQQEDSAVYLCASSLGQRNTEAFFGQGTRLTVV.

The chain links TRBV15 to TRBJ2-7, with 9 bases lining up with TRBD1. V was clipped by 7 bases and J by 9 bases; unmatched bases: 13. This CDR3 has 14 amino acids. Germline CDR1 reads LNHNV; CDR2 reads YYDKDF (reference sequence). CDR3 loop: CATNPGTGPLGQYF. The CDR3 nucleotides read TGTGCCACCAACCCCGGGACAGGGCCTCTTGGGCAGTACTTC. Combining the CDR3 with reference TRBV15 and TRBJ2-7 gives the whole variable domain DAMVIQNPRYQVTQFGKPVTLSCSQTLNHNVMYWYQQKSSQAPKLLFHYYDKDFNNEADTPDNFQSRRPNTSFCFLDIRSPGLGDTAMYLCATNPGTGPLGQYFGPGTRLTVT.

The chain employs TRBV19 and TRBJ1-5; a weak D match, TRBD1 (5 bases). The ends were cut back, 4 bases at V and 4 bases at J, with 17 bases in the middle. This CDR3 has 16 amino acids. Germline V gene sequence: CDR1 LNHDA, CDR2 SQIVND (reference sequence). The CDR3 DNA reads as TGTGCCAGTAGTACTTTAGCCGGGACTCCTAATCAGCCCCAGCATTTT. Its protein is CASSTLAGTPNQPQHF.

The rearrangement uses TRBV5-1 and TRBJ2-7; D assignment may be TRBD1 or TRBD2 (5 bases each). V lost 5 bases and J lost 6, with 18 bases in between. Per the germline V gene, CDR1 is SGHRS and CDR2 is YFSETQ. CDR3 length: 14 amino acids. The CDR3 DNA reads as TGCGCCAGCAGGCCTTCGGGGCGAGGGTCCGAGCAGTACTTC. Residues: CASRPSGRGSEQYF.

The J gene is TRBJ1-5, the V gene TRBV28; D gene ambiguous. CDR3 length: 14 amino acids. V lost 6 bases to trimming and J lost 0 bases, with 9 bases between them. Germline assignment: CDR1 MDHEN and CDR2 SYDVKM. The CDR3 loop reads CASSLVYSNQPQHF. The CDR3 DNA reads as TGTGCCAGCAGCTTAGTTTATAGCAATCAGCCCCAGCATTTT.

CDR3 residues: CASSLTQGARAEAFF. The CDR3 nucleotides are TGCGCCAGCAGCCTCACACAGGGGGCGCGGGCTGAAGCTTTCTTT. V usage is TRBV5-1 and J usage is TRBJ1-1; 9 nucleotides align to TRBD1. In germline, CDR1 is SGHRS, CDR2 YFSETQ. There are 15 residues in the CDR3. The trim removed 4 bases at V and 6 bases at J, leaving 10 bases unmatched.

This clone turned up a few times. The genes are TRBV27 and TRBJ1-6; 8 positions match TRBD1. With V trimmed by 2 bases and J by 4 bases, 7 bases remained unmatched. Germline CDR1 and CDR2: MNHEY and SMNVEV (reference sequence). This CDR3 has 17 amino acids. Here the CDR3 DNA reads TGTGCCAGCAGTTTACTTTTTCGGGACAGGTATAATTCACCCCTCCACTTT. Protein: CASSLLFRDRYNSPLHF.

The chain joins TRBV19 to TRBJ2-3; perhaps TRBD2 as D (6 bases). The CDR3 is made up of 16 amino acids. Germline-derived CDR1 and CDR2 are LNHDA and SQIVND (reference sequence). The V end was cut by 7 bases, the J end by 4 bases, with 21 bases between. The CDR3 region is CASIRRTGDKADTQYF. The CDR3 DNA follows: TGTGCCAGTATTCGGCGGACGGGGGATAAGGCAGATACGCAGTATTTT.

The chain couples TRBV4-1 to TRBJ1-5; D is undetermined. The CDR3 length is 14 residues. Deletions cut 1 base from V and 0 bases from J, with 4 bases between. Germline V gives CDR1 MGHRA, CDR2 YSYEKL. The CDR3 sequence is CASSQVSSNQPQHF. CDR3 nucleotides: TGCGCCAGCAGCCAAGTGAGTAGCAATCAGCCCCAGCATTTT.

This chain joins TRBV11-2 and TRBJ2-7, with D perhaps TRBD2 (5 bases). CDR3 size: 15 residues. Trimming shortened V by 3 bases and J by 1 base, and 13 bases separated the two germline ends. Germline CDR1 SGHAT, CDR2 FQNNGV. CDR3 sequence (DNA): TGTGCCAGCAGCTTGGAGGCTTCCAAATCCTACGAGCAGTACTTC. It specifies CASSLEASKSYEQYF. The full variable domain, completed using reference TRBV11-2 and TRBJ2-7, is EAGVAQSPRYKIIEKRQSVAFWCNPISGHATLYWYQQILGQGPKLLIQFQNNGVVDDSQLPKDRFSAERLKGVDSTLKIQPAKLEDSAVYLCASSLEASKSYEQYFGPGTRLTVT.

CDR3 DNA sequence: TGTGCCCGCGCCCCACCTTCAGATACGCAGTATTTT. Amino acids: CARAPPSDTQYF. The chain joins TRBV2 to TRBJ2-3; D gene ambiguous. Germline V gene data show CDR1 as SNHLY and CDR2 as FYNNEI. V lost 11 bases to trimming and J lost 4 bases, with 13 bases between them. The CDR3 runs to 12 residues.

The rearrangement links TRBV20-1 to TRBJ2-3, with a tentative D call TRBD2 (6 bases). The germline V and J ends were trimmed by 3 bases and 2 bases, with 12 bases remaining between them. Germline CDR1 DFQATT, CDR2 SNEGSKA (reference sequence). The CDR3 spans 14 residues. The CDR3 loop reads CSASSAGTTDTQYF. The CDR3 DNA is TGCAGTGCTAGTTCTGCGGGGACCACAGATACGCAGTATTTT.

The chain recombines TRBV19 with TRBJ2-4, with 10 bases aligning to TRBD1. The CDR3 is made up of 16 amino acids. Germline CDR1 and CDR2: LNHDA and SQIVND (reference sequence). J was trimmed by 5 bases and V by 4 bases; bases with no gene match: 8. As DNA, the CDR3 is TGTGCCAGTAGTACCCTCCCCGGGACAGGGGAAAACATTCAGTACTTC. Translating it yields CASSTLPGTGENIQYF.

The rearrangement joins TRBV7-2 to TRBJ1-1; 7 bases map to TRBD1. CDR1 is SGHTA, CDR2 FQGNSA, per germline. There are 16 residues in the CDR3. V shed 1 base and J 0 bases; nucleotides not matched to a gene: 5. In DNA form, the CDR3 reads TGTGCCAGCAGCTTAGTCCGGGGACAGATGAACACTGAAGCTTTCTTT. It is translated as CASSLVRGQMNTEAFF. Filled out from reference TRBV7-2 and TRBJ1-1, the complete variable domain reads GAGVSQSPSNKVTEKGKDVELRCDPISGHTALYWYRQSLGQGLEFLIYFQGNSAPDKSGLPSDRFSAERTGGSVSTLTIQRTQQEDSAVYLCASSLVRGQMNTEAFFGQGTRLTVV.

The rearrangement links TRBV18 to TRBJ1-2; TRBD1 aligns across 7 bases. From germline, CDR1 is KGHSH and CDR2 LQKENI. V was pared by 6 bases and J by 0 bases, with 7 bases of the junction left unmatched. This CDR3 is built from 15 residues. The CDR3 DNA sequence: TGTGCCAGCTCCCCCGGCGGGACAGCTAACTATGGCTACACCTTC. Its protein is CASSPGGTANYGYTF. The full variable domain, its missing parts supplied by reference TRBV18 and TRBJ1-2, is NAGVMQNPRHLVRRRGQEARLRCSPMKGHSHVYWYRQLPEEGLKFMVYLQKENIIDESGMPKERFSAEFPKEGPSILRIQQVVRGDSAAYFCASSPGGTANYGYTFGSGTRLTVV.

The chain couples TRBV28 to TRBJ1-5, with TRBD1 identical over 7 bases. The CDR3 is 15 residues long. Trimming cost V 2 bases and J 3 bases; bases outside gene matches: 4. CDR1 is MDHEN, CDR2 SYDVKM, per germline. In nucleotides, the CDR3 is TGTGCCAGCAGTTTAATAGACAGGGACAATCAGCCCCAGCATTTT. Protein product: CASSLIDRDNQPQHF.

The chain employs TRBV24-1 and TRBJ1-2; D remains ambiguous. Germline V gene lookup returns CDR1 KGHDR and CDR2 SFDVKD. This CDR3 is built from 14 residues. The germline V and J ends were trimmed by 7 bases and 8 bases, with 19 bases remaining between them. This CDR3 is CATRDDRRVEGYTF. The CDR3 coding sequence is TGTGCCACCAGGGATGATCGACGGGTAGAAGGCTACACCTTC.

The chain employs TRBV19 and TRBJ1-1; no clear D. V shed 4 bases and J shed 1 base, with 7 bases lying between them. The germline gives CDR1 LNHDA, CDR2 SQIVND (reference sequence). CDR3 length equals 13 residues. This chain's CDR3 is CASSKAGNTEAFF. The CDR3 nucleotides are TGTGCCAGTAGTAAAGCAGGGAACACTGAAGCTTTCTTT.

This chain connects TRBV4-1 to TRBJ1-2; 9 bases fit TRBD1. V gave up 2 bases and J gave up 4 bases; unmatched junction bases: 5. The CDR3 consists of 15 residues. The germline V gene encodes CDR1 MGHRA and CDR2 YSYEKL. This CDR3 reads CASSQLSGQGYGYTF. CDR3 in DNA: TGCGCCAGCAGCCAACTCTCGGGACAGGGCTATGGCTACACCTTC.

The chain couples TRBV2 to TRBJ1-2; D might be TRBD1 (6 bases). V lost 6 bases to trimming and J lost 1 base, with 12 bases between them. Germline V gives CDR1 SNHLY, CDR2 FYNNEI. The CDR3 runs 14 residues. The CDR3 coding sequence is TGTGCCAGCAGGCCGGACAGAAATAACTATGGCTACACCTTC. It encodes CASRPDRNNYGYTF.

The chain has TRBV28 and TRBJ2-7; TRBD1 matches 7 bases. The germline V gene has CDR1 MDHEN and CDR2 SYDVKM. The V segment lost 2 bases and the J segment 6 bases; nucleotides outside the gene matches: 10. The CDR3 has 15 residues. The CDR3 protein is CASSLRTGLIIEQYF. DNA of the CDR3: TGTGCCAGCAGTTTAAGGACAGGATTAATCATCGAGCAGTACTTC.

V usage is TRBV5-1 and J usage is TRBJ2-3; perhaps D is TRBD1 or TRBD2 (6 bases each). V lost 1 base and J 7 bases, leaving 13 bases between the germline ends. The CDR3 extends over 14 amino acids. Germline CDR1 reads SGHRS; CDR2 reads YFSETQ. In nucleotides, the CDR3 is TGCGCCAGCAGCTTGTACCCGGGGGCGAATACGCAGTATTTT. This codes for CASSLYPGANTQYF.

The V call is TRBV6-5, the J call TRBJ2-5; D uncertain. Deletions cut 10 bases from V and 1 base from J, with 13 bases between. CDR1 MNHEY and CDR2 SVGAGI come from the germline V gene. The CDR3 length is 13 residues. The CDR3 here is CATQTGPQETQYF. The CDR3 bases are TGTGCCACCCAGACGGGTCCCCAAGAGACCCAGTACTTC.

V is TRBV18 and J is TRBJ1-3; 7 nucleotides align to TRBD1. V gave up 3 bases and J gave up 2 bases; unmatched junction bases: 10. This CDR3 is 17 amino acids long. The V gene's germline CDR1 is KGHSH and CDR2 LQKENI. The CDR3 DNA follows: TGTGCCAGCTCACCGACAGGGAGTCGGTCGGCTGGAAACACCATATATTTT. Its protein product is CASSPTGSRSAGNTIYF. The full variable domain, its missing parts supplied by reference TRBV18 and TRBJ1-3, is NAGVMQNPRHLVRRRGQEARLRCSPMKGHSHVYWYRQLPEEGLKFMVYLQKENIIDESGMPKERFSAEFPKEGPSILRIQQVVRGDSAAYFCASSPTGSRSAGNTIYFGEGSWLTVV.